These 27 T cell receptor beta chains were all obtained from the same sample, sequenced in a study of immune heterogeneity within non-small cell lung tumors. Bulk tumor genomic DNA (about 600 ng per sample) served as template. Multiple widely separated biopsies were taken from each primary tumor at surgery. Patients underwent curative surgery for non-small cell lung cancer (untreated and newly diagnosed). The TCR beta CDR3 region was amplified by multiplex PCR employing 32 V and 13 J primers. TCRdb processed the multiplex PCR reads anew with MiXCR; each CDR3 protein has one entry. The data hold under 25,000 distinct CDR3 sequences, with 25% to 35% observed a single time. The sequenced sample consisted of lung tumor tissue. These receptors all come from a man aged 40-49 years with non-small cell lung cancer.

The CDR3 nucleotides are TGCGCCAGCAGTTCAGGGGGGAGCAATCAGCCCCAGCATTTT. It codes for CASSSGGSNQPQHF. V usage is TRBV4-1 and J usage is TRBJ1-5; 7 nucleotides line up with TRBD1. The length of the CDR3 is 14 residues. J gave up 1 base and V 6 bases, and 3 bases lay outside the gene matches. In germline, CDR1 is MGHRA, CDR2 YSYEKL.

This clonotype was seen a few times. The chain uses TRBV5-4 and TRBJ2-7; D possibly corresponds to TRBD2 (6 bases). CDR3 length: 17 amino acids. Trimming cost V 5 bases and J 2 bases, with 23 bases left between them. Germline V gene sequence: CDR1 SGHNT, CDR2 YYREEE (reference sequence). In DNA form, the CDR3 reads TGTGCCAGCAGAGGAGGGGACGGAAGGTCTCCAGCCTACGAGCAGTACTTC. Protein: CASRGGDGRSPAYEQYF.

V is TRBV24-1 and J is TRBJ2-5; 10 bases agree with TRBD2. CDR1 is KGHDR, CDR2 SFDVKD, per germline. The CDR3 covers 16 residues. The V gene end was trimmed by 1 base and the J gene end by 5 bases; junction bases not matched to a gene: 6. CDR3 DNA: TGTGCCACCAGTGATTTTGGCCTAGCGGGAGTTGAGACCCAGTACTTC. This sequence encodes CATSDFGLAGVETQYF.

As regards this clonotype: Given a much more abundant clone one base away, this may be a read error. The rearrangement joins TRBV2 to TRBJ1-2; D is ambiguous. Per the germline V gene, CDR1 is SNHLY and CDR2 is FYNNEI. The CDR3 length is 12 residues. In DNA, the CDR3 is TGTACCAGCAGTGCCCGGAACTATGGCTACACCTTC. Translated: CTSSARNYGYTF.

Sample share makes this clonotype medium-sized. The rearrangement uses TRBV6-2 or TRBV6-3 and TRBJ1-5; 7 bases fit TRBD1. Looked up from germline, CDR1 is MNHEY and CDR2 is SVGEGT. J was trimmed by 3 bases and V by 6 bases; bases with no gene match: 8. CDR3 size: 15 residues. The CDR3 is CASSAGQLSNQPQHF. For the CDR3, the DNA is TGTGCCAGCAGCGCGGGACAGCTATCCAATCAGCCCCAGCATTTT.

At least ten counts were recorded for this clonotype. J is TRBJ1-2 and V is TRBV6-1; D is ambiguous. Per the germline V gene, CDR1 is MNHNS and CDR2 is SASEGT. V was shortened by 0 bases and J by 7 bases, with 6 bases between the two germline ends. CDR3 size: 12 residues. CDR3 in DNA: TGTGCCAGCAGTGAAGCGGGAATTGGCTACACCTTC. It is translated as CASSEAGIGYTF.

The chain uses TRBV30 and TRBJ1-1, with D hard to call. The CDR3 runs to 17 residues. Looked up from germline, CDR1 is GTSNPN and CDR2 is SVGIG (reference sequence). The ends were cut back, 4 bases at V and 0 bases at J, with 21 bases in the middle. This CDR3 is CAWNLDRDGPMNTEAFF. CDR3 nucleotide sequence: TGTGCCTGGAACTTGGACCGAGACGGTCCGATGAACACTGAAGCTTTCTTT.

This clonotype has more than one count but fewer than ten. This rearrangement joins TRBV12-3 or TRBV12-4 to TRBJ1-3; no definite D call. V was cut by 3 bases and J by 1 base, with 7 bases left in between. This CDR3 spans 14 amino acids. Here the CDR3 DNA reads TGTGCCAGCAGTTTTCGGGGATCTGGAAACACCATATATTTT. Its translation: CASSFRGSGNTIYF.

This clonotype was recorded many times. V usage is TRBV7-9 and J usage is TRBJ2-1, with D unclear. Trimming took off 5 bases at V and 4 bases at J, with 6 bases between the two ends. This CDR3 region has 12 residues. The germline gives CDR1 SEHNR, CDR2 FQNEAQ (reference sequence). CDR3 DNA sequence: TGTGCCAGCAGCGTTCGGTACAATGAGCAGTTCTTC. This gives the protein CASSVRYNEQFF.

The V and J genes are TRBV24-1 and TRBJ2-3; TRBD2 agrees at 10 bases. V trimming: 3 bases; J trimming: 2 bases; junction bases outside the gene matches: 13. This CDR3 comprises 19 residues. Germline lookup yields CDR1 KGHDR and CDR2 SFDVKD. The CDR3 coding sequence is TGTGCCACCAGTGATCCTAGCGGGAGAGGTTCTGTAGTCACAGATACGCAGTATTTT. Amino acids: CATSDPSGRGSVVTDTQYF.

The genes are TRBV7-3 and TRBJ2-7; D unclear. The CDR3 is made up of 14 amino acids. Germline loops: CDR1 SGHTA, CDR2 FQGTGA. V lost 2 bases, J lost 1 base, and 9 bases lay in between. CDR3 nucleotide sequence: TGTGCCAGCAGCTTATCGGCCCAGTCCTACGAGCAGTACTTC. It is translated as CASSLSAQSYEQYF.

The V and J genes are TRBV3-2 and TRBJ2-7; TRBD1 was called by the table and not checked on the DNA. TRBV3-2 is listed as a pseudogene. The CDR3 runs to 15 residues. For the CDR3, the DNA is TGTGCCAGCAGCTACCAGACAGGGCCGAGGAACGAGCAGTACTTC. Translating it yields CASSYQTGPRNEQYF.

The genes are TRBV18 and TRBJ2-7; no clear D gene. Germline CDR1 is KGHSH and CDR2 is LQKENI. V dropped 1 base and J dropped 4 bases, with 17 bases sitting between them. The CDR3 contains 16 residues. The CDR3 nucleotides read TGTGCCAGCTCACCACGGACCTCAAGTGTAGGGTACGAGCAGTACTTC. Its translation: CASSPRTSSVGYEQYF.

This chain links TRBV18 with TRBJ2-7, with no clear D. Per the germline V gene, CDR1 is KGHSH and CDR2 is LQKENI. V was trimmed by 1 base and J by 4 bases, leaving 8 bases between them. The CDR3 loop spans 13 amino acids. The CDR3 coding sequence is TGTGCCAGCTCACCACTAAGGGCATACGAGCAGTACTTC. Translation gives CASSPLRAYEQYF.

This chain's CDR3 is CASSRRTGPGVDTQYF. Here the CDR3 DNA reads TGTGCCAGCAGTAGAAGGACGGGGCCCGGGGTAGATACGCAGTATTTT. This sequence joins TRBV12-3 or TRBV12-4 and TRBJ2-3; D could derive from TRBD1 or TRBD2 (5 bases each). V lost 5 bases and J lost 5, with 20 bases in between. CDR3 length equals 16 residues.

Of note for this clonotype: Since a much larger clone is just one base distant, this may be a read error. The CDR3 is CASGLGLAGAEQYF. The CDR3 DNA follows: TGTGCCAGCGGTTTGGGACTAGCGGGAGCCGAGCAGTACTTC. The chain carries TRBV12-3 or TRBV12-4 and TRBJ2-7; 14 nucleotides agree with TRBD2. The CDR3 length is 14 residues.

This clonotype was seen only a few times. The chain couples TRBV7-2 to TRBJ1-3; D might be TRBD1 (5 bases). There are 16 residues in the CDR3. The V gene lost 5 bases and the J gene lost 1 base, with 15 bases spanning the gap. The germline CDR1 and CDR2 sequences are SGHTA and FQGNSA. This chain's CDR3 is CASSPDSPLSGNTIYF. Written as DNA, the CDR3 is TGTGCCAGCAGCCCCGACAGTCCCCTGTCTGGAAACACCATATATTTT.

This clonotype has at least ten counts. The CDR3 coding sequence is TGTGCCAGCAGTGATGGGGGACTCGGTTACGAGCAGTACTTC. It specifies CASSDGGLGYEQYF. This chain connects TRBV6-1 to TRBJ2-7; a weak D match, TRBD2 (6 bases). Trimming pared 3 bases from V and 4 bases from J, leaving 13 bases between. CDR1 is MNHNS, CDR2 SASEGT, per germline. The CDR3 runs 14 residues.

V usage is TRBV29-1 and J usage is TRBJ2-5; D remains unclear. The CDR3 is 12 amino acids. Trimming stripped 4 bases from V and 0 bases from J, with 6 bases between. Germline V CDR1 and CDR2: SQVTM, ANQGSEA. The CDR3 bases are TGCAGCGTTGTCCAGAACCAAGAGACCCAGTACTTC. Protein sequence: CSVVQNQETQYF.

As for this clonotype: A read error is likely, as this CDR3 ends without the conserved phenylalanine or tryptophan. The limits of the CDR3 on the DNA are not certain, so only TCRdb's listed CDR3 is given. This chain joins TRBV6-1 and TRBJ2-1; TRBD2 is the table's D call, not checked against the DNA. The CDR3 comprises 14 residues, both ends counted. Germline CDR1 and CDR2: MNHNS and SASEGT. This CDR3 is CASSLGTSGGGWFL.

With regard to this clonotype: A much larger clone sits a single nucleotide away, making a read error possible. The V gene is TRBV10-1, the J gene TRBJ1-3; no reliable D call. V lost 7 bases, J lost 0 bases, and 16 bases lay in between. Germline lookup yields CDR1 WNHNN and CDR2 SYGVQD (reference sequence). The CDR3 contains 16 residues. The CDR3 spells CASTVSLFLSGNTIYF. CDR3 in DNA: TGCGCCAGCACTGTCAGCCTATTTCTCTCTGGAAACACCATATATTTT.

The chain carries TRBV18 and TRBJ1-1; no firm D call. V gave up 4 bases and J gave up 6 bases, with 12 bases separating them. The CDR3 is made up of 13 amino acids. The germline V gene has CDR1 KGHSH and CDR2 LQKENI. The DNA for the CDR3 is TGTGCCAGCTCACACAACAGTTACTCTGAAGCTTTCTTT. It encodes CASSHNSYSEAFF.

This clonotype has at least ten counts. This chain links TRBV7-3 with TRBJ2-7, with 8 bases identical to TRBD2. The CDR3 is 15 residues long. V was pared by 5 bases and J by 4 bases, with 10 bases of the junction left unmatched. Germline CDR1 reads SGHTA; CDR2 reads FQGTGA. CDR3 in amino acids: CASSPRPSGFYEQYF. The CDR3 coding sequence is TGTGCCAGCAGCCCACGGCCTAGCGGGTTTTACGAGCAGTACTTC.

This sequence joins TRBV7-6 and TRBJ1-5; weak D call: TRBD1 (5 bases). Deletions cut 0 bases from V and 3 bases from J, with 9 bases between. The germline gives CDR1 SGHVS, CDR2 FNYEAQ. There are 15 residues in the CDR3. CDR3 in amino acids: CASSLAAGTNQPQHF. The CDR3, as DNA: TGTGCCAGCAGCTTAGCGGCAGGGACCAATCAGCCCCAGCATTTT.

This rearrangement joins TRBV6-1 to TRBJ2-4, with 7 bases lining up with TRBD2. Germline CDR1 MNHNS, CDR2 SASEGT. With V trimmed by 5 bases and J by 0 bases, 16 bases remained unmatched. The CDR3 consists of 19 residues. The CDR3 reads CASSPGRASGSLAKNIQYF. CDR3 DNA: TGTGCCAGCAGTCCAGGGAGGGCTAGCGGATCACTAGCCAAAAACATTCAGTACTTC.

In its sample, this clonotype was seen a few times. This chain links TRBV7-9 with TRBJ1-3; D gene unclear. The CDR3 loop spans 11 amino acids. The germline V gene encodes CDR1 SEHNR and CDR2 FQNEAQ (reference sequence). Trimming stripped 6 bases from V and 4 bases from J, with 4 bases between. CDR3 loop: CASSSGNTIYF. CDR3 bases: TGTGCCAGCAGTTCAGGAAACACCATATATTTT. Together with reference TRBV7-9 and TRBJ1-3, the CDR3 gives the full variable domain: DTGVSQNPRHKITKRGQNVTFRCDPISEHNRLYWYRQTLGQGPEFLTYFQNEAQLEKSRLLSDRFSAERPKGSFSTLEIQRTEQGDSAMYLCASSSGNTIYFGEGSWLTVV.

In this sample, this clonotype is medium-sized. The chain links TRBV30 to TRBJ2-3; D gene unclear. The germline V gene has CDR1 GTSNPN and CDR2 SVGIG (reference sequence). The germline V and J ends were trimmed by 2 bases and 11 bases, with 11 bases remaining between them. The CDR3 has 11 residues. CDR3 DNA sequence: TGTGCCTGGAGTAACCTAGTGGGGCAGTATTTT. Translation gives CAWSNLVGQYF.